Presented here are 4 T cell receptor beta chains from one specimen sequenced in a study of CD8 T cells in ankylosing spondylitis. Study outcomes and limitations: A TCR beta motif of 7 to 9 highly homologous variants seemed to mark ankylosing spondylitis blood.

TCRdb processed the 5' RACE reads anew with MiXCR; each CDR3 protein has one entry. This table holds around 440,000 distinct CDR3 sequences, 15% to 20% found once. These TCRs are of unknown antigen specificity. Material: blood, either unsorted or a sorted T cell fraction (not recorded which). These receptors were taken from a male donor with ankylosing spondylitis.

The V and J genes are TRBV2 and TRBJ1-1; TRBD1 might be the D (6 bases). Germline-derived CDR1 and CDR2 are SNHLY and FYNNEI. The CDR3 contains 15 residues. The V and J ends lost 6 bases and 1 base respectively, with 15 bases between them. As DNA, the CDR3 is TGTGCCAGCAGGGCCAGGGGTCCGGCGAACACTGAAGCTTTCTTT. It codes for CASRARGPANTEAFF. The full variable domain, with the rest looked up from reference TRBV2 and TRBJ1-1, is EPEVTQTPSHQVTQMGQEVILRCVPISNHLYFYWYRQILGQKVEFLVSFYNNEISEKSEIFDDQFSVERPDGSNFTLKIRSTKLEDSAMYFCASRARGPANTEAFFGQGTRLTVV.

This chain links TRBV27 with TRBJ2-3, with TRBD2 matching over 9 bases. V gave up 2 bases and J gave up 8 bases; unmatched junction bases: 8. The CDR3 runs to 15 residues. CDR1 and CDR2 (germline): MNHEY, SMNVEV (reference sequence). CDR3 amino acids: CASSLGGRDGGTQYF. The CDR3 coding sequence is TGTGCCAGCAGTTTAGGCGGGAGGGACGGAGGTACGCAGTATTTT.

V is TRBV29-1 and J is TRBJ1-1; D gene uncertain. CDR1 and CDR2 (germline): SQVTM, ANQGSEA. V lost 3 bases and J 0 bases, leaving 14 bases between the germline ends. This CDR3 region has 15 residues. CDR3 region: CSVERLSYMNTEAFF. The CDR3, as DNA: TGCAGCGTTGAGCGTCTCTCTTACATGAACACTGAAGCTTTCTTT.

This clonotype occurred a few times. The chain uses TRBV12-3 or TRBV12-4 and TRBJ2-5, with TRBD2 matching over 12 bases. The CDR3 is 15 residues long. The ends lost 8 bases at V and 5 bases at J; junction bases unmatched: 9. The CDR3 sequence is CASVSSGGAGETQYF. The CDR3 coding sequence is TGTGCCAGCGTCTCTAGCGGGGGGGCAGGGGAGACCCAGTACTTC.